This T cell receptor beta chain was recorded in a study of cytomegalovirus exposure and HLA in healthy donors. Both 60 Vbeta primers and 13 Jbeta primers went into the PCR. Method: immunoSEQ multiplex PCR; TCRdb's copy keeps in-frame clones and lacks some. The data hold around 100,000 clones, with 55% to 75% observed a single time. J was trimmed by 6 bases and V by 6 bases; bases with no gene match: 12. This CDR3 is built from 16 residues. Germline lookup yields CDR1 LNHDA and CDR2 SQIVND (reference sequence). As for this clone: Antigen specificity is unknown.

Study-wide points: The study designated 150 or so TCR beta chains cytomegalovirus-associated.

The specimen sequenced was PBMCs. The rearrangement joins TRBV19 to TRBJ2-1; TRBD2 aligns across 9 bases. This clonotype was sampled from a woman aged 18-29 years in good health and CMV-seropositive. As DNA, the CDR3 is TGTGCCAGTAGGGCGGGGGGGTTTAGGGGGTCCAATGAGCAGTTCTTC. As protein: CASRAGGFRGSNEQFF.